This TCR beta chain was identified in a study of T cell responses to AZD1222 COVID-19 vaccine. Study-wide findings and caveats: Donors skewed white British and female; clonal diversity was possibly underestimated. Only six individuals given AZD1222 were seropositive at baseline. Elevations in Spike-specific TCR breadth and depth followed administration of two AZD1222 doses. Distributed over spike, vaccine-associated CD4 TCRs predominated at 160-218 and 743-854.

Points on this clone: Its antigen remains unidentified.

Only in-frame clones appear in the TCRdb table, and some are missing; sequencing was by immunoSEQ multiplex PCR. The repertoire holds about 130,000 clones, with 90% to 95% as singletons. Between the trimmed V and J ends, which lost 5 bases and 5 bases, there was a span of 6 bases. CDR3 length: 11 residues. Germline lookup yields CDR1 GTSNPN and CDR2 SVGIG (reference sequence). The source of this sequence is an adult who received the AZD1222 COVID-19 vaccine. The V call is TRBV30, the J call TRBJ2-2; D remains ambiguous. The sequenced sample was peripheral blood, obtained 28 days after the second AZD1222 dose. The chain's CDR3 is CAWSRTGELFF. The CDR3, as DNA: TGTGCCTGGTCGAGGACCGGGGAGCTGTTTTTT.